This T cell receptor (beta chain) derives from a study of blood T cell repertoires in COVID-19. As for the study in general: Samples of COVID-19 (acute and convalescent) were obtained from the United States, Italy and Spain. T cells, B-cell-depleted T cells, or PBMCs supplied cDNA or gDNA.

Authors' analysis steps: How many nucleated cells were present was estimated from reference gene primer amplification. Repertoires were generated with immunoSEQ multiplex PCR, while TCRdb's copy carries only in-frame clones and drops some. V, J and clone size are taken as reported in that table, and D and trimming were inferred from the DNA itself. The sample yields 250,000 to 350,000 clones, around 88% seen once. Germline V gene lookup returns CDR1 MDHEN and CDR2 SYDVKM. V was pared by 7 bases and J by 4 bases, with 8 bases of the junction left unmatched. The CDR3 loop spans 15 amino acids. The clonotype originates from a woman aged 30 to 39 who had recovered from COVID-19. The specimen sequenced was peripheral blood. The chain couples TRBV28 to TRBJ1-5; TRBD1 matches 9 bases. CDR3 bases: TGTGCCAGCACCCCAACAGGGGGCGGAAATCAGCCCCAGCATTTT. The encoded protein is CASTPTGGGNQPQHF.